This T cell receptor (beta chain) originates from a study of regulatory T cells in long-lasting Graves disease. This clonotype was observed a few times. Deletions cut 0 bases from V and 2 bases from J, with 9 bases between. Germline CDR1 and CDR2: SGHNT and YYREEE (reference sequence). The CDR3 has 15 residues. Through Arm-PCR of CDR3 regions and iRepertoire HTBI primers, TCR beta libraries were built. Each CDR3 protein is one row after TCRdb ran MiXCR on the multiplex PCR reads. The data show 360,000 or so distinct CDR3 sequences, approximately 15% seen once. Described time point: newly diagnosed GD, antithyroid drugs for less than 3 months. Making the TCR library involved RNA that had been extracted from PBMCs. The same sample was also used in a study of T cells in Graves' hyperthyroidism and ophthalmopathy.

The chain links TRBV5-4 to TRBJ2-4; the D gene could be TRBD1 or TRBD2 (5 bases each). This specimen was peripheral blood mononuclear cells (PBMCs), taken at new diagnosis, from a patient treated with antithyroid drugs. The clonotype was recovered from a man between 35 and 55 years old with Graves disease. DNA for the CDR3: TGTGCCAGCAGCTTGGCCGGGACGTCCAAAAACATTCAGTACTTC. Translation gives CASSLAGTSKNIQYF.